What follows are 11 T cell receptor beta chains derived from one specimen sequenced in a study of OX40 agonist ivuxolimab in advanced cancers. Only in-frame clones appear in the TCRdb table, and some are missing; sequencing was by immunoSEQ multiplex PCR. The repertoire includes tens of thousands of clones, around 90% of them detected once, and roughly 4.3% sits in the top ten. The material sequenced was CD4+ or CD8+ T cells sorted from blood, taken in a trial of the OX40 agonist ivuxolimab. These TCRs come from an adult with an advanced solid tumor such as melanoma, head and neck, liver or kidney cancer.

The chain couples TRBV7-8 to TRBJ2-1, with 11 bases matching TRBD2. Germline CDR1 is SGHVS and CDR2 is FQNEAQ. V lost 5 bases to trimming and J lost 3 bases; unmatched junction nucleotides: 3. The length of the CDR3 is 15 residues. CDR3 amino acids: CASSPGTSGYNEQFF. For the CDR3, the DNA is TGTGCCAGCAGCCCAGGGACTAGCGGCTACAATGAGCAGTTCTTC.

CDR3 protein: CASSNFGGGSGGYTF. As DNA, the CDR3 is TGTGCCAGCAGTAACTTCGGGGGCGGTTCGGGCGGCTACACCTTC. The chain links TRBV5-8 to TRBJ1-2; a possible D gene is TRBD1 (6 bases). Trimming took off 5 bases at V and 8 bases at J, with 22 bases between the two ends. CDR1 and CDR2 from the germline V gene are SGHTS and YDEGEE. This CDR3 has 15 residues.

A single count supports this clone. The chain employs TRBV5-1 and TRBJ1-1; D is ambiguous. Germline assignment: CDR1 SGHRS and CDR2 YFSETQ. This CDR3 has 14 amino acids. The germline V and J ends were trimmed by 5 bases and 1 base, with 12 bases remaining between them. The CDR3 region has the DNA TGCGCCAGCAGTACCGGGAACCCGAACACTGAAGCTTTCTTT. This encodes CASSTGNPNTEAFF.

The sample holds one count of this clone. This chain connects TRBV5-1 to TRBJ2-3; 8 bases are shared with TRBD1. With V trimmed by 4 bases and J by 4 bases, 8 bases remained unmatched. The germline V gene encodes CDR1 SGHRS and CDR2 YFSETQ. The CDR3 runs to 15 residues. Here the CDR3 reads CASSQQGVNADTQYF. CDR3 nucleotide sequence: TGCGCCAGCAGCCAACAGGGGGTGAACGCAGATACGCAGTATTTT. Full variable domain (outside the CDR3, taken from reference TRBV5-1 and TRBJ2-3): KAGVTQTPRYLIKTRGQQVTLSCSPISGHRSVSWYQQTPGQGLQFLFEYFSETQRNKGNFPGRFSGRQFSNSRSEMNVSTLELGDSALYLCASSQQGVNADTQYFGPGTRLTVL.

The rearrangement links TRBV19 to TRBJ1-4; D remains unclear. Germline assignment: CDR1 LNHDA and CDR2 SQIVND (reference sequence). This CDR3 spans 16 amino acids. Trimming took 8 bases from V and 0 from J, leaving 16 bases between them. The CDR3 DNA sequence: TGTGCCAGTCGCCTTGGGCAGATTACAACTAATGAAAAACTGTTTTTT. Protein sequence: CASRLGQITTNEKLFF.

The chain recombines TRBV27 with TRBJ2-7, with unresolved D. Germline CDR1 and CDR2: MNHEY and SMNVEV (reference sequence). The CDR3 consists of 13 residues. V shed 3 bases and J shed 4 bases, with 10 bases lying between them. In nucleotides, the CDR3 is TGTGCCAGCAGTTTCCCCAGAGCGTACGAGCAGTACTTC. It encodes CASSFPRAYEQYF.

The chain employs TRBV18 and TRBJ1-1; TRBD1 aligns across 8 bases. V trimming: 6 bases; J trimming: 1 base; junction bases outside the gene matches: 7. Germline V gene sequence: CDR1 KGHSH, CDR2 LQKENI. The CDR3 spans 15 residues. The CDR3 DNA reads as TGTGCCAGCTCGCTATACAGGGGGGGGAACACTGAAGCTTTCTTT. This gives the protein CASSLYRGGNTEAFF.

This clone was recorded a few times. This chain links TRBV5-1 with TRBJ2-6; TRBD2 agrees at 8 bases. J lost 1 base, V lost 4 bases, and 1 base had no gene match. Germline CDR1 is SGHRS and CDR2 is YFSETQ. This CDR3 has 15 residues. Here the CDR3 reads CASSPGGSGANVLTF. CDR3 nucleotides: TGCGCCAGCAGCCCGGGGGGGTCTGGGGCCAACGTCCTGACTTTC.

The rearrangement joins TRBV5-1 to TRBJ2-5; 8 bases fit TRBD1. The CDR3 is made up of 18 amino acids. Germline values: CDR1 SGHRS, CDR2 YFSETQ. Trimming at V came to 4 bases and at J to 2 bases, leaving 16 bases not matched to a gene. CDR3 loop: CASSPSAQGAARQETQYF. In DNA, the CDR3 is TGCGCCAGCAGCCCCTCGGCCCAGGGGGCGGCCCGGCAAGAGACCCAGTACTTC. The variable domain in full, completed from reference TRBV5-1 and TRBJ2-5, reads KAGVTQTPRYLIKTRGQQVTLSCSPISGHRSVSWYQQTPGQGLQFLFEYFSETQRNKGNFPGRFSGRQFSNSRSEMNVSTLELGDSALYLCASSPSAQGAARQETQYFGPGTRLLVL.

V is TRBV7-8 and J is TRBJ1-1; no firm D call. Germline assignment: CDR1 SGHVS and CDR2 FQNEAQ. This CDR3 has 14 residues. The ends were cut back, 2 bases at V and 6 bases at J, with 13 bases in the middle. CDR3 amino acids: CASSLWGESAEAFF. CDR3 coding DNA: TGTGCCAGCAGCTTATGGGGAGAAAGCGCTGAAGCTTTCTTT.

Here the CDR3 DNA reads TGCAGCGTTGAAGATTTCGGGAATGAGCAGTACTTC. This gives the protein CSVEDFGNEQYF. The chain joins TRBV29-1 to TRBJ2-7; D is perhaps TRBD2 (5 bases). In germline, CDR1 is SQVTM, CDR2 ANQGSEA. The CDR3 has 12 amino acids. V dropped 0 bases and J dropped 7 bases, with 10 bases sitting between them.